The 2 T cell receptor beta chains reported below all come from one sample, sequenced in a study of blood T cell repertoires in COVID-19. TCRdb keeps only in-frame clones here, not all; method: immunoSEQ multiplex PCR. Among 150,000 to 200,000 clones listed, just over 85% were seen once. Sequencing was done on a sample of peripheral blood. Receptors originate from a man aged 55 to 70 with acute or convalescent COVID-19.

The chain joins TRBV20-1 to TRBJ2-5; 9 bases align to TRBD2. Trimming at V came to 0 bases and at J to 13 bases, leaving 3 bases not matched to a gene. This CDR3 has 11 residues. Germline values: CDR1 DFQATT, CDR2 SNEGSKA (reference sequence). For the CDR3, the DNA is TGCAGTGCTAGAGAGGAGACTAGCGGGTACTTC. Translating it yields CSAREETSGYF.

In DNA form, the CDR3 reads TGTGCCAGCAGTTTTCCGGGACTAGGTAGCACAGATACGCAGTATTTT. This sequence encodes CASSFPGLGSTDTQYF. V and J are TRBV5-4 and TRBJ2-3; 8 bases fit TRBD2. The CDR3 runs 16 residues. The trim removed 5 bases at V and 0 bases at J, leaving 8 bases unmatched. Germline CDR1 is SGHNT and CDR2 is YYREEE (reference sequence).